Included here is one TCR beta chain sequence, with context. Barcoded TCR alpha and TCR beta cDNA libraries with UMIs came from 5'RACE using constant-segment primers. A single record per CDR3 protein comes from TCRdb applying MiXCR to the 5' RACE reads. Of roughly 600,000 distinct CDR3 sequences listed, under 20% are singletons. This entry is derived from a study of T-cell memory formation after mild COVID-19. The trim removed 6 bases at V and 6 bases at J, leaving 5 bases unmatched. Per germline, CDR1 LNHDA and CDR2 SQIVND (reference sequence). There are 13 residues in the CDR3. V and J are TRBV19 and TRBJ1-5; TRBD1 matches at 7 bases. The source is an adult woman who had mild COVID-19 (a few samples of this study predate the infection). Cell type and time point are not known. Input material: PBMCs or a T cell subset sorted from them (not recorded which). The CDR3 spells CASRTTGSQPQHF. The DNA of the CDR3 is TGTGCCAGTAGAACGACAGGGTCTCAGCCCCAGCATTTT.